Sequencing of this TCR beta chain was carried out in a study of T cells in localized non-small cell lung cancer. The method was immunoSEQ multiplex PCR; TCRdb's version includes in-frame clones alone and lacks a portion of them. Here the sample spans 30,000 to 35,000 clones, about nine tenths being singletons. The clonotype originates from a woman aged 40-69 years with stage I lung adenocarcinoma. Sequenced here: peripheral blood, sampled before any cancer treatment.

The CDR3 sequence: CASSPRTAFLYGYTF. CDR3 DNA sequence: TGTGCCAGCAGCCCTCGAACAGCCTTCCTCTATGGCTACACCTTC. The chain employs TRBV7-2 and TRBJ1-2; no reliable D call. This CDR3 region has 15 residues. Germline CDR1 SGHTA, CDR2 FQGNSA. With 5 bases removed from V and 4 bases from J, the gap between germline ends came to 17 bases.